This entry features one T cell receptor beta chain sequence. What it binds is unknown. Terminally differentiated effector memory CD45RA+ cells were left out of the naive CD8 fraction, which was CD45RO-negative and positively selected for CCR7. From germline, CDR1 is MNHEY and CDR2 SMNVEV (reference sequence). V dropped 5 bases and J dropped 0 bases, with 14 bases sitting between them. This CDR3 has 16 amino acids. The entry originates in a study of shared clonotypes between healthy human individuals. Background on the study: The donors, two women and a few men, were aged 18 to 49. Donors had three CD4 naive, three CD4 memory, two CD8 naive and one CD8 memory plate apiece.

Study-wide findings and caveats: Naive subsets tended to show greater estimated richness than memory subsets.

Sorted-subset replicate PCRs used around 200 ng DNA, approximately 30,000 T cell genomes. Clones were read by immunoSEQ multiplex PCR, and TCRdb kept only the in-frame ones, dropping some. The sample includes about 2 million clones, approximately 94% seen only once; the top ten take 0.9% to 1.4%. The rearrangement links TRBV27 to TRBJ1-5, with D tentatively TRBD1 (5 bases). Specimen: naive CD8+ T cells sorted from blood. This receptor was taken from a man aged 18 to 30 in good health. CDR3 coding DNA: TGTGCCAGCAGTCCCAGTGGGGGAGGTAGCAATCAGCCCCAGCATTTT. Protein sequence: CASSPSGGGSNQPQHF.